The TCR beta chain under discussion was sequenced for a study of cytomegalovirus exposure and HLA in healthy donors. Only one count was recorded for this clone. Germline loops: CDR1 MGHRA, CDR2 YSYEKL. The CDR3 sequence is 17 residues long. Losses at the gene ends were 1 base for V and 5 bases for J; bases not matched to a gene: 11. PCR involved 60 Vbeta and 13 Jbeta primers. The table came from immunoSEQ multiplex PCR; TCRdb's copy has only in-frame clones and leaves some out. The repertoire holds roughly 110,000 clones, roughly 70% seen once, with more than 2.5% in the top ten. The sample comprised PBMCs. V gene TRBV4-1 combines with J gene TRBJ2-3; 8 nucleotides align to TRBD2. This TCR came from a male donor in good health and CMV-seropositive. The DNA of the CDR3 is TGCGCCAGCAGCCAAGGGGCGAGCGGGGGAGTTCTAGATACGCAGTATTTT. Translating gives CASSQGASGGVLDTQYF.